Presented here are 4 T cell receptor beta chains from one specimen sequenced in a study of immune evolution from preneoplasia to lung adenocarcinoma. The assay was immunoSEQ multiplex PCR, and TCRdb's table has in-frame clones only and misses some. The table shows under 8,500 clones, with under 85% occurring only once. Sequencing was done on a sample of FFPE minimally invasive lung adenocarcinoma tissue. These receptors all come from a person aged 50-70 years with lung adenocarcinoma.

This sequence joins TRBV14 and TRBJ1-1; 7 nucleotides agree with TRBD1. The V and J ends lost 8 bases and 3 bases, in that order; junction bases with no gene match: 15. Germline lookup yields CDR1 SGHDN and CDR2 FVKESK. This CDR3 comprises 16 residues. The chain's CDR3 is CASGSIEIRGDTEAFF. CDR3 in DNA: TGTGCCAGCGGGAGTATTGAGATCAGGGGGGACACTGAAGCTTTCTTT.

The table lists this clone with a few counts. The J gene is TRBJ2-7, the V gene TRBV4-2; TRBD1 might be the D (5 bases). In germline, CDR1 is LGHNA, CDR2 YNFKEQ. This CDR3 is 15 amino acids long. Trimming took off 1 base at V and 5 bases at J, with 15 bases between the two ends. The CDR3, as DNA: TGTGCCAGCAGCCAAGTAGGGCAGGGTTGGAACGAGCAGTACTTC. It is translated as CASSQVGQGWNEQYF.

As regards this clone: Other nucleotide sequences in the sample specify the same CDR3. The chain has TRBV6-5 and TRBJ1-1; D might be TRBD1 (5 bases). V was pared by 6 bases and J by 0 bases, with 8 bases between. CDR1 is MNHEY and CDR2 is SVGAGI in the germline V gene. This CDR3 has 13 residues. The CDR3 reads CASRRGVNTEAFF. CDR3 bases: TGTGCCAGCAGAAGGGGCGTGAACACTGAAGCTTTCTTT.

The CDR3: CAISGARGLNTGELFF. CDR3 DNA sequence: TGTGCCATCAGTGGTGCCAGGGGATTGAACACCGGGGAGCTGTTTTTT. The chain couples TRBV10-3 to TRBJ2-2, with D possibly matching TRBD1 (6 bases). This CDR3 is 16 amino acids long. The germline CDR1 and CDR2 sequences are ENHRY and SYGVKD. The V and J ends lost 4 bases and 1 base respectively, with 13 bases between them.